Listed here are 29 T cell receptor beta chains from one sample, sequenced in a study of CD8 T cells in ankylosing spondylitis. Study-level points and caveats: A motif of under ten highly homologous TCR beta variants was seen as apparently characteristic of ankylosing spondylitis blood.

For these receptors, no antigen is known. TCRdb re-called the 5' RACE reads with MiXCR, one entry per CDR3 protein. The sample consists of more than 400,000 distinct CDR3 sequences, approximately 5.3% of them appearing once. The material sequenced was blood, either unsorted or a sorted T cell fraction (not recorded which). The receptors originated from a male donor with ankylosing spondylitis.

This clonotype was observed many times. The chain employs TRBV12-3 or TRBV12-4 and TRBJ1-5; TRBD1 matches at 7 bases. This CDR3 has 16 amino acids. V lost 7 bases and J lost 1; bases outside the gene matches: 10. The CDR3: CASTTGQGGSNQPQHF. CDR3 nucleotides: TGTGCCAGCACAACCGGGCAGGGGGGGAGCAATCAGCCCCAGCATTTT.

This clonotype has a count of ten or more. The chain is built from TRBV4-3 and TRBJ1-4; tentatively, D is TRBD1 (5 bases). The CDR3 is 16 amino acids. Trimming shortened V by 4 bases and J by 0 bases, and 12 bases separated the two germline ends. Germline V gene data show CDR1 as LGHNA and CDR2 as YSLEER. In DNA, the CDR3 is TGCGCCAGCAGCCCCCGGGGGACTTCAACTAATGAAAAACTGTTTTTT. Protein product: CASSPRGTSTNEKLFF.

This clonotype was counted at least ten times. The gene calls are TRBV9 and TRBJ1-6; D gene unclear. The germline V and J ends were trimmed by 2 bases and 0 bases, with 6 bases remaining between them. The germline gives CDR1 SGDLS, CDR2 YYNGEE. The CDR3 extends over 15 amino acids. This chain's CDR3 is CASSVAGSYNSPLHF. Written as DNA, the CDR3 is TGTGCCAGCAGCGTGGCCGGCTCCTATAATTCACCCCTCCACTTT.

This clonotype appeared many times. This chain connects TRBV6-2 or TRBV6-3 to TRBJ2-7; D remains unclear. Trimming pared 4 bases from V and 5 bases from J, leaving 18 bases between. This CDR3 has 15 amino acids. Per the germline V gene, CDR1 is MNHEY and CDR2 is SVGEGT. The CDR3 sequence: CASSSPRRHSDEQYF. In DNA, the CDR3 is TGTGCCAGCAGTTCCCCGCGCCGTCATTCCGACGAGCAGTACTTC.

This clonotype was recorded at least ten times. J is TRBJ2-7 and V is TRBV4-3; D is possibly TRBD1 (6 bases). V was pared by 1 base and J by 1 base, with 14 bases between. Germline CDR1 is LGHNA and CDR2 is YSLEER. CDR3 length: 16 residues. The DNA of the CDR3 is TGCGCCAGCAGCCAAGTGGACAGCTTACCATCCTACGAGCAGTACTTC. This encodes CASSQVDSLPSYEQYF.

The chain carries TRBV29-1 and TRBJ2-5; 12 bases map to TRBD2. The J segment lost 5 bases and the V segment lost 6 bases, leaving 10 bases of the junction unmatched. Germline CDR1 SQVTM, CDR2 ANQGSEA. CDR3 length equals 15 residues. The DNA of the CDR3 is TGCAGCGTCCTGGGACTAGCGGGTCCGGGGGAGACCCAGTACTTC. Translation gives CSVLGLAGPGETQYF.

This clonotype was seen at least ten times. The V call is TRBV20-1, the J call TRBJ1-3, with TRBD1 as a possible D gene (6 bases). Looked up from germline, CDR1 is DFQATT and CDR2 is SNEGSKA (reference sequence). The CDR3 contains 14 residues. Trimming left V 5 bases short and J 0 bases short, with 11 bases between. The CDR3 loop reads CSAPGELSGNTIYF. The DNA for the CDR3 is TGCAGTGCTCCAGGGGAGCTCTCTGGAAACACCATATATTTT.

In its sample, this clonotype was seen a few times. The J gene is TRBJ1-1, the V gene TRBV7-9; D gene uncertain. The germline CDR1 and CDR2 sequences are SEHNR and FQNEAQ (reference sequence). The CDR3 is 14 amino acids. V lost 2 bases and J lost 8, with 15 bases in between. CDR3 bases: TGTGCCAGCAGCTTATCGGGAGGAAATCTAGAAGCTTTCTTT. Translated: CASSLSGGNLEAFF.

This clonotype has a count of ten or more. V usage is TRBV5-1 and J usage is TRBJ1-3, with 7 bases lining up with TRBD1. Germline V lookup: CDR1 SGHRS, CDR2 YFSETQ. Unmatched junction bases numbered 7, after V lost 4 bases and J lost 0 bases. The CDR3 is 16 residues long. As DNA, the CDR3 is TGCGCCAGCAGCCCGAGACAGGGATCCTCTGGAAACACCATATATTTT. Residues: CASSPRQGSSGNTIYF.

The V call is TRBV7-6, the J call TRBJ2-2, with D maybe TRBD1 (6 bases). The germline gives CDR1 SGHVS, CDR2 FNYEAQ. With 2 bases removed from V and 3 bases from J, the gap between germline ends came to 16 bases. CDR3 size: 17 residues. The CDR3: CASSLIPGHQDTGELFF. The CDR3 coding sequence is TGTGCCAGCAGCTTAATTCCGGGACATCAAGACACCGGGGAGCTGTTTTTT.

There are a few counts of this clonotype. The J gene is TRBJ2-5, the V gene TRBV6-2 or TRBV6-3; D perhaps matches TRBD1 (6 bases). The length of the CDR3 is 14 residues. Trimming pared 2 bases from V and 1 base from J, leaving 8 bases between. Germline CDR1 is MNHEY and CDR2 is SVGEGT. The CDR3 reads CASSYVDSQETQYF. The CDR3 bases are TGTGCCAGCAGTTACGTGGACAGCCAAGAGACCCAGTACTTC.

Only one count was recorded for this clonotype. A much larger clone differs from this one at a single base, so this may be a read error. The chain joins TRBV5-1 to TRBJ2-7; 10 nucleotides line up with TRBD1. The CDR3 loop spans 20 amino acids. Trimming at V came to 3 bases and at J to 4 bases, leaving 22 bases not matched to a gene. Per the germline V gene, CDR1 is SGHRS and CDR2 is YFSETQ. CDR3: CASSSVATGGGNSLRYEQYF. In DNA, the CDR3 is TGCGCCAGCAGCTCGGTCGCGACAGGGGGCGGAAATTCCCTTAGGTACGAGCAGTACTTC.

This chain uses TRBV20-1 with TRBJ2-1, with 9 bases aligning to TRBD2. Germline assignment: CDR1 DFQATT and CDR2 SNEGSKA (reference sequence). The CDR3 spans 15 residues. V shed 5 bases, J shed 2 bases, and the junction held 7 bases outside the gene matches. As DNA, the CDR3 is TGCAGTGCTCGACGGGCGGGAGGGGCCTACAATGAGCAGTTCTTC. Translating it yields CSARRAGGAYNEQFF.

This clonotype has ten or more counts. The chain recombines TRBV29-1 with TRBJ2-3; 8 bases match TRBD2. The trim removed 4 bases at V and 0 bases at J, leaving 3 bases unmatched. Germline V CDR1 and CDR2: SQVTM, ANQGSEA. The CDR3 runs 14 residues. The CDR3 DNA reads TGCAGCGTTGGCCAGCGGGGGAGCACAGATACGCAGTATTTT. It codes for CSVGQRGSTDTQYF.

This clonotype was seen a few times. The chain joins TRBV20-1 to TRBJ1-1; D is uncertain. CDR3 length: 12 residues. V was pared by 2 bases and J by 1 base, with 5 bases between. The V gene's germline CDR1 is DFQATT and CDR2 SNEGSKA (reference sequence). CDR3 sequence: CSARLRNTEAFF. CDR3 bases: TGCAGTGCTAGATTGAGGAACACTGAAGCTTTCTTT.

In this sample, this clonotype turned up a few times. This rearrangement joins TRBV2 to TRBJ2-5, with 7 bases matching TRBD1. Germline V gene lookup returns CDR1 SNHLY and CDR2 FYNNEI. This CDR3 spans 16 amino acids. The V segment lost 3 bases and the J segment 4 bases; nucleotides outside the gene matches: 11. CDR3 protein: CASSDVRGIRGETQYF. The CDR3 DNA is TGTGCCAGCAGTGATGTCAGGGGGATAAGGGGAGAGACCCAGTACTTC.

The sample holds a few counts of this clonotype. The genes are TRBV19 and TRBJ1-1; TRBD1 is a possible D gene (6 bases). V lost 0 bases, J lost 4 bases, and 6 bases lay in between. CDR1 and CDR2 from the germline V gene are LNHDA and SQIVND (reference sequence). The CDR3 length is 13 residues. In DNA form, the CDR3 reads TGTGCCAGTAGTATAGACAGGGGCACTGAAGCTTTCTTT. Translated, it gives CASSIDRGTEAFF.

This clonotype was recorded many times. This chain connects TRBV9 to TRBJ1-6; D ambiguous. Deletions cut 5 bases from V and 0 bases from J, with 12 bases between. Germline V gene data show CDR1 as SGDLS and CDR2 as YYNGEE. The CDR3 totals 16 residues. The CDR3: CASSKERGSYNSPLHF. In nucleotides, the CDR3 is TGTGCCAGCAGTAAAGAACGGGGCTCCTATAATTCACCCCTCCACTTT. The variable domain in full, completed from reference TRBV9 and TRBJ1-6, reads DSGVTQTPKHLITATGQRVTLRCSPRSGDLSVYWYQQSLDQGLQFLIQYYNGEERAKGNILERFSAQQFPDLHSELNLSSLELGDSALYFCASSKERGSYNSPLHFGNGTRLTVT.

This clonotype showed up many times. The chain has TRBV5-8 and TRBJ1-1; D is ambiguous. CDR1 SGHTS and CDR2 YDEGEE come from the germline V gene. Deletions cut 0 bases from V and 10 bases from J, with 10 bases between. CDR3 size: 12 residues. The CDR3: CASSLVWTGAFF. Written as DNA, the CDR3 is TGTGCCAGCAGCTTGGTATGGACCGGAGCTTTCTTT.

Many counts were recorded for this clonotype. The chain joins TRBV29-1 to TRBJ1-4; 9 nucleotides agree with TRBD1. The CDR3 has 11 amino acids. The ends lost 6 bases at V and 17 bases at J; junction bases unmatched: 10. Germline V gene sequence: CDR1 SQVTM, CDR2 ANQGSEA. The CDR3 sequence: CSVLHRGQGFF. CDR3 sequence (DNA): TGCAGCGTCCTTCACCGGGGACAGGGTTTTTTT.

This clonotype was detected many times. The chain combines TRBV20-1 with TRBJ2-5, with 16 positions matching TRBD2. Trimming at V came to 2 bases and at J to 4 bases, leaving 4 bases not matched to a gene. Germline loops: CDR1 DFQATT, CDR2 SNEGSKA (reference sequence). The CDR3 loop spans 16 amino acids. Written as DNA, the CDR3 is TGCAGTGCTAGATCCGGGACTAGCGGGAGGGTAGAGACCCAGTACTTC. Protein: CSARSGTSGRVETQYF.

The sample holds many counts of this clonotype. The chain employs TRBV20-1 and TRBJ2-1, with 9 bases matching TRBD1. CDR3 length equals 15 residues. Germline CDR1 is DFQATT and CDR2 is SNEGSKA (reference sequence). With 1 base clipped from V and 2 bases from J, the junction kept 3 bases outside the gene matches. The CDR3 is CSARAGDRAYNEQFF. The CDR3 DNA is TGCAGTGCTAGAGCCGGGGACAGGGCCTACAATGAGCAGTTCTTC.

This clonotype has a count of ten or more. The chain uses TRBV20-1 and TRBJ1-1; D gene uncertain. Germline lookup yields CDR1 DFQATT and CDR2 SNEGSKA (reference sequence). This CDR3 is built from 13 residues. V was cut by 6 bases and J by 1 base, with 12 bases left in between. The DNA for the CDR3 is TGCAGTGCAAAACTACGGACGAACACTGAAGCTTTCTTT. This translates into CSAKLRTNTEAFF.

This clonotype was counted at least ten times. The CDR3 coding sequence is TGCAGTGCCATAGGGGGCCCCTACGAGCAGTACTTC. Amino acid sequence: CSAIGGPYEQYF. The chain uses TRBV20-1 and TRBJ2-7; 7 bases map to TRBD1. This CDR3 has 12 amino acids. Germline V gene lookup returns CDR1 DFQATT and CDR2 SNEGSKA (reference sequence). J was trimmed by 2 bases and V by 6 bases; bases with no gene match: 4.

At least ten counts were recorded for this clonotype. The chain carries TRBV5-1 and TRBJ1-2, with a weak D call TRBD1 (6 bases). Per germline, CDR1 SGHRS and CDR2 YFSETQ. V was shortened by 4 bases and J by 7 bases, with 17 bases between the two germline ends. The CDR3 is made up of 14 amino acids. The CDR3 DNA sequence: TGCGCCAGCAGCACCTACCCAGGGGATAGTGGCTACACCTTC. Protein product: CASSTYPGDSGYTF.

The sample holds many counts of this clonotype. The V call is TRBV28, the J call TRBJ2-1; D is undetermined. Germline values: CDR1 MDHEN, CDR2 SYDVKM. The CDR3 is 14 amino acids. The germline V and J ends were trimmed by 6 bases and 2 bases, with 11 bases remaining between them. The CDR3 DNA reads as TGTGCCAGCAGCGAATACGGAGCCTACAATGAGCAGTTCTTC. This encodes CASSEYGAYNEQFF.

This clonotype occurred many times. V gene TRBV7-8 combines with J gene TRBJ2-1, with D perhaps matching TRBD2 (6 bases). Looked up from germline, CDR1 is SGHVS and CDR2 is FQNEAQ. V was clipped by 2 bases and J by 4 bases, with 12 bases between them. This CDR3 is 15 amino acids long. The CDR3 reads CASSLTTGLYNEQFF. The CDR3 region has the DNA TGTGCCAGCAGCTTAACCACGGGACTTTACAATGAGCAGTTCTTC.

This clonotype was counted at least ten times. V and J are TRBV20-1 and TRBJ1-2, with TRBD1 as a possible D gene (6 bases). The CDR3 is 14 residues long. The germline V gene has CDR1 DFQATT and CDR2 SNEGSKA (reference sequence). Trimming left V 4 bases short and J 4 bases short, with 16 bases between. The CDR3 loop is CSATTGSFGYGYTF. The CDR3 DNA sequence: TGCAGTGCTACAACAGGGTCCTTCGGCTATGGCTACACCTTC.

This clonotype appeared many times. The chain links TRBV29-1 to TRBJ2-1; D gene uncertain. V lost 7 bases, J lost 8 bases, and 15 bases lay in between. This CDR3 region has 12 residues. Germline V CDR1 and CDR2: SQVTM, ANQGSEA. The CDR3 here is CSAPFNGDEQFF. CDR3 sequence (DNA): TGCAGCGCCCCGTTCAACGGCGATGAGCAGTTCTTC.